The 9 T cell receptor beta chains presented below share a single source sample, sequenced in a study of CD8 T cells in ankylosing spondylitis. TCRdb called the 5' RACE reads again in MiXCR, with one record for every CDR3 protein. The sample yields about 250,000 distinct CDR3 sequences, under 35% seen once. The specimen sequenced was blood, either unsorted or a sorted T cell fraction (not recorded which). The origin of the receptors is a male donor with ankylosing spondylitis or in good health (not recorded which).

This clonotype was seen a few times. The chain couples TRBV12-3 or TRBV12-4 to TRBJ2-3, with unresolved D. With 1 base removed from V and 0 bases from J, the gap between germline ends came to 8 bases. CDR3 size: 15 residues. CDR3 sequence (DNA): TGTGCCAGCAGTTTAGATTCAGCTAGCACAGATACGCAGTATTTT. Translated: CASSLDSASTDTQYF.

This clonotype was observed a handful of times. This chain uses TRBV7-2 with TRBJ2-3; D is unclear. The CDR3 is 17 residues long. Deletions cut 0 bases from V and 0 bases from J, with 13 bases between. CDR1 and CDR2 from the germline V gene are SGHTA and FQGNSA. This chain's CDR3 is CASSLAYVGRSTDTQYF. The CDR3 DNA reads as TGTGCCAGCAGCTTAGCGTACGTTGGACGGAGCACAGATACGCAGTATTTT.

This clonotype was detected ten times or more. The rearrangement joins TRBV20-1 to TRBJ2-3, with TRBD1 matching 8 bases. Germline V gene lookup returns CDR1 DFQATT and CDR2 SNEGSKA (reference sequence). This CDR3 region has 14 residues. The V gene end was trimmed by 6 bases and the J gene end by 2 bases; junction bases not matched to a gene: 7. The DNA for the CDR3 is TGCAGTGCGTACGACAGGGGACCCACAGATACGCAGTATTTT. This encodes CSAYDRGPTDTQYF.

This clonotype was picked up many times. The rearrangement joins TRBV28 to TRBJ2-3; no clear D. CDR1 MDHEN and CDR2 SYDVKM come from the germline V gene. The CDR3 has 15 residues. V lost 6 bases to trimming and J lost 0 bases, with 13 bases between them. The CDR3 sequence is CASRQATASTDTQYF. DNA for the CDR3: TGTGCCAGCAGGCAGGCTACTGCTAGCACAGATACGCAGTATTTT.

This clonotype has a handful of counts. Written as DNA, the CDR3 is TGTGCCAGCAGCTCATACAGGGACGAAAAACTGTTTTTT. Translated, it gives CASSSYRDEKLFF. V is TRBV12-3 or TRBV12-4 and J is TRBJ1-4; the D gene is possibly TRBD1 (6 bases). V lost 6 bases, J lost 8 bases, and 13 bases lay in between. CDR3 length equals 13 residues.

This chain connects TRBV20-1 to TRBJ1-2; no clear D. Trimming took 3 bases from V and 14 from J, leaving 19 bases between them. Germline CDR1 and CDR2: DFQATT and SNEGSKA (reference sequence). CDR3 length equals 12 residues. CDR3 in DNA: TGCAGTGCTAGGATCCCGGACGGCCGCGTAACCTTC. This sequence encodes CSARIPDGRVTF.

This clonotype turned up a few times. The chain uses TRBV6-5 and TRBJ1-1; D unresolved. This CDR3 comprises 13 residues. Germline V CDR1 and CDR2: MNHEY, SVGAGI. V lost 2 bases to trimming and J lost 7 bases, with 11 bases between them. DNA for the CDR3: TGTGCCAGCAGTTACAGTGTTAGGGATGAAGCTTTCTTT. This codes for CASSYSVRDEAFF.

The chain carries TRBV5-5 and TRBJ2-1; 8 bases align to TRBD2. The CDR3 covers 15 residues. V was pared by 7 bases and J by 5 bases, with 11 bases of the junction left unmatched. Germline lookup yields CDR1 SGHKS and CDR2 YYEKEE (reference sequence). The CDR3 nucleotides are TGTGCCAGCCCCCCGGGACTAGGAACCCACAATGAGCAGTTCTTC. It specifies CASPPGLGTHNEQFF. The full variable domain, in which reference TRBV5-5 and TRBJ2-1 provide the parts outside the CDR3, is DAGVTQSPTHLIKTRGQQVTLRCSPISGHKSVSWYQQVLGQGPQFIFQYYEKEERGRGNFPDRFSARQFPNYSSELNVNALLLGDSALYLCASPPGLGTHNEQFFGPGTRLTVL.

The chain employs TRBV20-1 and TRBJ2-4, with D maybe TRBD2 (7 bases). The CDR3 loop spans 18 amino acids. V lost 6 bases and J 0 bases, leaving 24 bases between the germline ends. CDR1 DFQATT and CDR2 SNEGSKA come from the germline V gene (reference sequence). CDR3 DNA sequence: TGCAGTGCCACTCCACCTCGGGGGGCTGTGATAGCCAAAAACATTCAGTACTTC. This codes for CSATPPRGAVIAKNIQYF.